This T cell receptor (beta chain) is drawn from a study of blood T cell repertoires in COVID-19. Whole-study context: Donors in the United States, Italy and Spain gave samples during acute or convalescent COVID-19. T cells, B-cell-depleted T cells, or PBMCs supplied cDNA or gDNA.

Generated by immunoSEQ multiplex PCR, the TCRdb table keeps only in-frame clones and is missing some. The table records fewer than 150,000 clones, around 79% of them present only once. V was clipped by 4 bases and J by 6 bases, with 21 bases between them. CDR3 size: 16 residues. Looked up from germline, CDR1 is KGHSH and CDR2 is LQKENI. Sequenced sample: peripheral blood. V usage is TRBV18 and J usage is TRBJ1-1; D may be TRBD1 (6 bases). The clonotype originates from a man aged 70-80 years with acute or convalescent COVID-19. The CDR3 nucleotides are TGTGCCAGCTCACTTCGACAGGCCCTACTGGGGGCTGAAGCTTTCTTT. Translated: CASSLRQALLGAEAFF.